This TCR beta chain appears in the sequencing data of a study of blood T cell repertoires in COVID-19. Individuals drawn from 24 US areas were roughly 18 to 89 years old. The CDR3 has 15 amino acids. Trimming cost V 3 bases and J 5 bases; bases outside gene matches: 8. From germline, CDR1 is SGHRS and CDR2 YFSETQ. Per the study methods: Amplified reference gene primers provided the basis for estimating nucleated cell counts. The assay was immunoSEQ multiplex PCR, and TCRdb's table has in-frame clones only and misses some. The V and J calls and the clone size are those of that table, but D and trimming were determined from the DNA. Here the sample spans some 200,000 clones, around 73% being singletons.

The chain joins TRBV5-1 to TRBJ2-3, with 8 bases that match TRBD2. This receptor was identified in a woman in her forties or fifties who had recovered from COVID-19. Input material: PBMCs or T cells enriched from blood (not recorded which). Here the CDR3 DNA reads TGCGCCAGCAGCTCTACCGGGACTAGGGTAGATACGCAGTATTTT. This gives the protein CASSSTGTRVDTQYF. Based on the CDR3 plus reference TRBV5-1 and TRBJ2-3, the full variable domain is KAGVTQTPRYLIKTRGQQVTLSCSPISGHRSVSWYQQTPGQGLQFLFEYFSETQRNKGNFPGRFSGRQFSNSRSEMNVSTLELGDSALYLCASSSTGTRVDTQYFGPGTRLTVL.